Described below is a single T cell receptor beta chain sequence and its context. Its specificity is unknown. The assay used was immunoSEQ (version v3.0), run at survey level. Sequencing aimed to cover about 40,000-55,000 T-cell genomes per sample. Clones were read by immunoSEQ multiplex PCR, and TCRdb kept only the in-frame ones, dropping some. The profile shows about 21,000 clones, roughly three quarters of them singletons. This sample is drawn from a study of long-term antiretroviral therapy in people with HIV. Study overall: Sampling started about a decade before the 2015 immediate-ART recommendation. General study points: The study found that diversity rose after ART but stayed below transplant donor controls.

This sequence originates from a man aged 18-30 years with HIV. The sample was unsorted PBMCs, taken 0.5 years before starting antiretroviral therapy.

The CDR3 DNA reads as TGTGCCAGCGGACAGGTCGCCTTTAACGAGCAGTACTTC. It encodes CASGQVAFNEQYF. The chain employs TRBV2 and TRBJ2-7; 7 positions agree with TRBD1. Per germline, CDR1 SNHLY and CDR2 FYNNEI. V lost 8 bases and J lost 5; bases outside the gene matches: 9. CDR3 length equals 13 residues.